The TCR beta chain described here comes from a study of cytomegalovirus exposure and HLA in healthy donors. Broader study findings: TRBV6-2, TRBV6-3 and other indistinguishable V segments were excluded. Rarity marked most TCR sequences, yet some public TCRs occurred in many donors.

With 60 Vbeta and 13 Jbeta primers, the PCR was carried out. Some clones are missing from TCRdb's copy, which holds only in-frame ones; the method was immunoSEQ multiplex PCR. The table includes some 200,000 clones, around three quarters detected once. There are 15 residues in the CDR3. The V gene's germline CDR1 is LNHDA and CDR2 SQIVND (reference sequence). V was pared by 4 bases and J by 4 bases, with 16 bases between. Of note for this clone: Its cognate antigen is unknown.

Sequencing was carried out using PBMCs. The rearrangement joins TRBV19 to TRBJ1-2; perhaps TRBD1 as D (6 bases). This TCR was sampled from a woman aged 45-65 years in good health and CMV-seronegative. CDR3 DNA: TGTGCCAGTAGTAACCCCGGGACAACTGTCTATGGCTACACCTTC. As protein: CASSNPGTTVYGYTF.